This is a list of T cell receptor beta chains from one sample in a study of cytomegalovirus exposure and HLA in healthy donors. The assay was immunoSEQ multiplex PCR, and TCRdb's table has in-frame clones only and misses some. The record lists 90,000 to 150,000 clones, of which the ten most abundant hold approximately 3.9%. The sequenced sample was PBMCs. The receptors come from a young man in good health and CMV-seronegative. Each CDR3 is given with its conserved first and last residue. Fields, in order: clone size, V gene, J gene, D gene, CDR3 protein, CDR3 DNA. A D gene is named only where the DNA matches it firmly. Only part of the rows carry a size: once, few, many, or a class if the clone is expanded.

clone_size: -
v_call: TRBV5-8
j_call: TRBJ1-3
d_call: -
cdr3_aa: CASSSRTITGGNTIYF
cdr3_nt: TGTGCCAGCAGCTCAAGGACCATCACGGGAGGAAACACCATATATTTT

clone_size: -
v_call: TRBV15
j_call: TRBJ2-7
d_call: TRBD1
cdr3_aa: CATSVTGVSYEQYF
cdr3_nt: TGTGCCACCAGCGTCACAGGGGTATCCTACGAGCAGTACTTC

clone_size: -
v_call: TRBV5-1
j_call: TRBJ2-1
d_call: TRBD2
cdr3_aa: CASSFGSGAYSYNEQFF
cdr3_nt: TGCGCCAGCAGCTTCGGGAGCGGGGCTTACTCCTACAATGAGCAGTTCTTC

clone_size: -
v_call: TRBV27
j_call: TRBJ2-1
d_call: -
cdr3_aa: CASSLGTYNEQFF
cdr3_nt: TGTGCCAGCAGTCTAGGGACTTACAATGAGCAGTTCTTC

clone_size: -
v_call: TRBV6-1
j_call: TRBJ1-1
d_call: TRBD1
cdr3_aa: CASSVRATGGNTEAFF
cdr3_nt: TGTGCCAGCAGTGTTAGGGCCACAGGGGGAAACACTGAAGCTTTCTTT

clone_size: -
v_call: TRBV18
j_call: TRBJ1-1
d_call: -
cdr3_aa: CASSPGLFNTEAFF
cdr3_nt: TGTGCCAGCTCACCAGGACTCTTTAACACTGAAGCTTTCTTT

clone_size: -
v_call: TRBV11-2
j_call: TRBJ2-7
d_call: TRBD1
cdr3_aa: CASSLDRVSTYEQYF
cdr3_nt: TGTGCCAGCAGTCTCGACAGGGTTTCCACCTACGAGCAGTACTTC

clone_size: -
v_call: TRBV9
j_call: TRBJ2-3
d_call: -
cdr3_aa: CASSVEGMMAGASTDTQYF
cdr3_nt: TGTGCCAGCAGCGTAGAAGGTATGATGGCGGGGGCTAGCACAGATACGCAGTATTTT

clone_size: -
v_call: TRBV9
j_call: TRBJ1-3
d_call: -
cdr3_aa: CASSVGRSGAGNTIYF
cdr3_nt: TGTGCCAGCAGCGTAGGTCGGTCAGGGGCTGGAAACACCATATATTTT

clone_size: -
v_call: TRBV7-2
j_call: TRBJ1-2
d_call: -
cdr3_aa: CASSLASAPGDGYTF
cdr3_nt: TGTGCCAGCAGCTTAGCGTCGGCCCCGGGGGATGGCTACACCTTC

clone_size: -
v_call: TRBV27
j_call: TRBJ2-1
d_call: -
cdr3_aa: CASSLWVGQGSNEQFF
cdr3_nt: TGTGCCAGCAGTTTATGGGTGGGTCAGGGTAGCAATGAGCAGTTCTTC

clone_size: -
v_call: TRBV6-5
j_call: TRBJ2-7
d_call: TRBD2
cdr3_aa: CASSYSSGRVTYEQYF
cdr3_nt: TGTGCCAGCAGTTACTCGTCCGGGAGGGTGACCTACGAGCAGTACTTC

clone_size: -
v_call: TRBV6-5
j_call: TRBJ1-6
d_call: -
cdr3_aa: CASSITGDNSPLHF
cdr3_nt: TGTGCCAGCAGTATTACGGGAGATAATTCACCCCTCCACTTT

clone_size: -
v_call: TRBV2
j_call: TRBJ2-2
d_call: -
cdr3_aa: CARELGTSNTGELFF
cdr3_nt: TGTGCCAGGGAATTAGGGACATCTAACACCGGGGAGCTGTTTTTT

clone_size: -
v_call: TRBV5-1
j_call: TRBJ2-3
d_call: TRBD2
cdr3_aa: CASSLRLAGGIRTTDTQYF
cdr3_nt: TGCGCCAGCAGCTTGCGGCTAGCGGGGGGTATCCGCACGACAGATACGCAGTATTTT

clone_size: -
v_call: TRBV5-1
j_call: TRBJ1-1
d_call: TRBD1
cdr3_aa: CASSPFGGGSEAFF
cdr3_nt: TGCGCCAGCAGCCCCTTTGGAGGGGGCTCTGAAGCTTTCTTT

clone_size: -
v_call: TRBV7-9
j_call: TRBJ1-1
d_call: TRBD1
cdr3_aa: CASRRQGAVTEAFF
cdr3_nt: TGTGCCAGCAGGCGACAGGGGGCGGTTACGGAGGCTTTCTTT

clone_size: -
v_call: TRBV14
j_call: TRBJ1-3
d_call: TRBD1
cdr3_aa: CASSQTGGSGNTIYF
cdr3_nt: TGTGCCAGCAGCCAGACAGGGGGCTCTGGAAACACCATATATTTT

clone_size: medium-sized
v_call: TRBV5-5
j_call: TRBJ1-2
d_call: -
cdr3_aa: CASSLDSQYGYTF
cdr3_nt: TGTGCCAGCAGCTTGGACAGCCAATATGGCTACACCTTC

clone_size: -
v_call: TRBV18
j_call: TRBJ2-7
d_call: -
cdr3_aa: CASSPHETGSEQYF
cdr3_nt: TGTGCCAGCTCACCCCATGAAACAGGCTCCGAGCAGTACTTC

clone_size: -
v_call: TRBV5-4
j_call: TRBJ2-2
d_call: TRBD1
cdr3_aa: CASSKGQGQWRNTGELFF
cdr3_nt: TGTGCCAGCAGCAAGGGACAGGGTCAATGGAGGAACACCGGGGAGCTGTTTTTT

clone_size: -
v_call: TRBV18
j_call: TRBJ2-3
d_call: TRBD2
cdr3_aa: CASSPQSGMLSDTQYF
cdr3_nt: TGTGCCAGCTCACCACAGAGCGGGATGCTCTCAGATACGCAGTATTTT

clone_size: -
v_call: TRBV19
j_call: TRBJ2-7
d_call: -
cdr3_aa: CASSPAVAGAEQYF
cdr3_nt: TGTGCCAGTAGTCCCGCCGTGGCAGGGGCTGAGCAGTACTTC

clone_size: -
v_call: TRBV7-2
j_call: TRBJ1-1
d_call: -
cdr3_aa: CASSQTVVPLSLRTEAFF
cdr3_nt: TGTGCCAGCAGCCAAACGGTAGTCCCGCTTAGCCTAAGGACTGAAGCTTTCTTT

clone_size: -
v_call: TRBV5-1
j_call: TRBJ2-3
d_call: TRBD2
cdr3_aa: CASRVRAGGTDTQYF
cdr3_nt: TGCGCCAGCAGGGTTCGAGCGGGGGGCACAGATACGCAGTATTTT

clone_size: -
v_call: TRBV18
j_call: TRBJ1-1
d_call: -
cdr3_aa: CASSPPLSREDKAFF
cdr3_nt: TGTGCCAGCTCACCACCTCTAAGCAGGGAGGATAAAGCTTTCTTT

clone_size: -
v_call: TRBV4-1
j_call: TRBJ2-3
d_call: TRBD1
cdr3_aa: CASGQDGGQGFTDTQYF
cdr3_nt: TGCGCCAGCGGCCAAGACGGCGGACAGGGGTTCACAGATACGCAGTATTTT

clone_size: -
v_call: TRBV7-6
j_call: TRBJ1-1
d_call: -
cdr3_aa: CASSLGWGDRTEAFF
cdr3_nt: TGTGCCAGCAGCTTAGGATGGGGGGATAGGACTGAAGCTTTCTTT

clone_size: -
v_call: TRBV5-1
j_call: TRBJ2-2
d_call: TRBD1
cdr3_aa: CASSHDRAATGELFF
cdr3_nt: TGCGCCAGCAGCCATGACAGGGCAGCCACCGGGGAGCTGTTTTTT

clone_size: -
v_call: TRBV7-9
j_call: TRBJ2-7
d_call: -
cdr3_aa: CASSLTSSYEQYF
cdr3_nt: TGTGCCAGCAGCTTGACTTCCTCCTACGAGCAGTACTTC

clone_size: -
v_call: TRBV6-1
j_call: TRBJ2-7
d_call: -
cdr3_aa: CASSDRYEQYF
cdr3_nt: TGTGCCAGCAGTGATCGCTACGAGCAGTACTTC

clone_size: -
v_call: TRBV5-6
j_call: TRBJ1-1
d_call: TRBD1
cdr3_aa: CASSMGQPEAFF
cdr3_nt: TGTGCCAGCAGCATGGGACAGCCTGAAGCTTTCTTT

clone_size: -
v_call: TRBV27
j_call: TRBJ1-5
d_call: -
cdr3_aa: CASSKRDNQPQHF
cdr3_nt: TGTGCCAGCAGTAAACGGGACAATCAGCCCCAGCATTTT

clone_size: -
v_call: TRBV7-6
j_call: TRBJ1-1
d_call: -
cdr3_aa: CASSYGNTEAFF
cdr3_nt: TGTGCCAGCAGCTACGGGAACACTGAAGCTTTCTTT

clone_size: -
v_call: TRBV18
j_call: TRBJ2-3
d_call: -
cdr3_aa: CASSRGIQKVGGYTDTQYF
cdr3_nt: TGTGCCAGCTCCCGGGGGATCCAAAAAGTTGGCGGATACACAGATACGCAGTATTTT

clone_size: -
v_call: TRBV7-9
j_call: TRBJ2-3
d_call: TRBD1
cdr3_aa: CATSGKEAPGQGATDTQYF
cdr3_nt: TGTGCCACCTCCGGGAAGGAGGCTCCTGGACAGGGGGCAACAGATACGCAGTATTTT

clone_size: -
v_call: TRBV9
j_call: TRBJ2-2
d_call: -
cdr3_aa: CASPRGLTNTGELFF
cdr3_nt: TGTGCCAGCCCTCGCGGACTGACGAACACCGGGGAGCTGTTTTTT

clone_size: -
v_call: TRBV10-3
j_call: TRBJ1-3
d_call: -
cdr3_aa: CALRGDSGNTIYF
cdr3_nt: TGTGCCCTCCGAGGTGATTCTGGAAACACCATATATTTT

clone_size: -
v_call: TRBV7-9
j_call: TRBJ2-7
d_call: -
cdr3_aa: CASSLGQEQYF
cdr3_nt: TGTGCCAGCAGCTTAGGACAGGAGCAGTACTTC

clone_size: -
v_call: TRBV10-3
j_call: TRBJ1-5
d_call: -
cdr3_aa: CAISAGLDRSNQPQHF
cdr3_nt: TGTGCCATCAGTGCCGGTCTTGACAGAAGCAATCAGCCCCAGCATTTT

clone_size: -
v_call: TRBV29-1
j_call: TRBJ1-4
d_call: TRBD1
cdr3_aa: CSVQGALGAKLFF
cdr3_nt: TGCAGCGTTCAGGGGGCCCTGGGGGCAAAACTGTTTTTT

clone_size: -
v_call: TRBV5-4
j_call: TRBJ2-4
d_call: -
cdr3_aa: CASSKEGELKNIQYF
cdr3_nt: TGTGCCAGCAGCAAGGAGGGCGAGCTAAAAAACATTCAGTACTTC

clone_size: -
v_call: TRBV30
j_call: TRBJ2-1
d_call: TRBD2
cdr3_aa: CAWSVLLAGGEQFF
cdr3_nt: TGTGCCTGGAGTGTACTACTAGCGGGGGGGGAGCAGTTCTTC

clone_size: -
v_call: TRBV7-9
j_call: TRBJ1-2
d_call: -
cdr3_aa: CASRPTAGILNYGYTF
cdr3_nt: TGTGCCAGCAGACCGACCGCAGGGATCTTAAACTATGGCTACACCTTC

clone_size: -
v_call: TRBV19
j_call: TRBJ2-7
d_call: -
cdr3_aa: CASSPDSVLGQYF
cdr3_nt: TGTGCCAGTAGTCCCGACAGCGTCCTCGGGCAGTACTTC